These 6 T cell receptor beta chains were sequenced from one sample in a study of blood T cell repertoires in COVID-19. The protocol was immunoSEQ multiplex PCR, while the TCRdb copy is restricted to in-frame clones and leaves out a portion. Of about 440,000 clones listed, about 85% are singletons. Sequenced material: PBMCs or T cells enriched from blood (not recorded which). These receptors all come from a woman between 18 and 29 years old with acute COVID-19.

The V call is TRBV13, the J call TRBJ1-2, with D possibly TRBD1 on 6 matching bases. This CDR3 has 15 amino acids. Germline CDR1 reads PRHDT; CDR2 reads FYEKMQ (reference sequence). Trimming cost V 4 bases and J 0 bases, with 12 bases left between them. The CDR3 DNA reads as TGTGCCAGCAGCTCTAATCACAGGGCTAACTATGGCTACACCTTC. Translating gives CASSSNHRANYGYTF.

The chain employs TRBV7-8 and TRBJ2-3; 7 bases match TRBD2. This CDR3 is 16 amino acids long. From germline, CDR1 is SGHVS and CDR2 FQNEAQ. The V and J ends lost 4 bases and 0 bases, in that order; junction bases with no gene match: 7. The CDR3 DNA is TGTGCCAGCAGCTCCAGTCTAGCGGCTAGCACAGATACGCAGTATTTT. Its translation is CASSSSLAASTDTQYF.

The rearrangement links TRBV5-1 to TRBJ1-3; possibly TRBD1 for D (6 bases). From germline, CDR1 is SGHRS and CDR2 YFSETQ. Trimming took off 0 bases at V and 4 bases at J, with 8 bases between the two ends. The CDR3 consists of 14 residues. The CDR3 sequence is CASSLGQAGNTIYF. The CDR3 DNA reads as TGCGCCAGCAGCTTGGGACAGGCGGGAAACACCATATATTTT.

The chain couples TRBV6-5 to TRBJ1-1, with D possibly matching TRBD1 (5 bases). CDR3 length equals 13 residues. Germline V gene sequence: CDR1 MNHEY, CDR2 SVGAGI. The ends were cut back, 5 bases at V and 4 bases at J, with 11 bases in the middle. For the CDR3, the DNA is TGTGCCAGCAGTCCAACAGGAGTCACTGAAGCTTTCTTT. Translation: CASSPTGVTEAFF.

This chain links TRBV7-8 with TRBJ2-7; tentative D call: TRBD1 (6 bases). The germline CDR1 and CDR2 sequences are SGHVS and FQNEAQ. V lost 5 bases and J 3 bases, leaving 23 bases between the germline ends. The CDR3 totals 17 residues. CDR3 in DNA: TGTGCCAGCAGCCGGAACCCGGACAGACGGTTCTTCTACGAGCAGTACTTC. Protein product: CASSRNPDRRFFYEQYF.

The chain recombines TRBV19 with TRBJ2-7, with 10 bases matching TRBD1. The V gene's germline CDR1 is LNHDA and CDR2 SQIVND (reference sequence). V dropped 3 bases and J dropped 10; count of bases not matched to a gene: 6. This CDR3 spans 13 amino acids. CDR3 coding DNA: TGTGCCAGTAGTATGGGGACAGGGGTGGTCCAGTACTTC. It encodes CASSMGTGVVQYF.